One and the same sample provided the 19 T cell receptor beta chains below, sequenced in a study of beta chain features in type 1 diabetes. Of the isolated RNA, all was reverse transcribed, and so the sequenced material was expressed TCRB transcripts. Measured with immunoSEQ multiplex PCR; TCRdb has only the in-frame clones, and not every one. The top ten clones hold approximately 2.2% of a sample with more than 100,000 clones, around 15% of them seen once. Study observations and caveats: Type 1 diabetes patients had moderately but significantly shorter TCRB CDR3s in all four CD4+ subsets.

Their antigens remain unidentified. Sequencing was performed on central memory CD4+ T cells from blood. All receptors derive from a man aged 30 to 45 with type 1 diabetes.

CDR3 in DNA: TGTGCCAGCAGCTTAGCTTCTAGCGTCGAGACCCAGTACTTC. Translating gives CASSLASSVETQYF. V is TRBV7-9 and J is TRBJ2-5; TRBD2 might be the D (6 bases). The CDR3 totals 14 residues. Trimming left V 0 bases short and J 5 bases short, with 10 bases between. The V gene's germline CDR1 is SEHNR and CDR2 FQNEAQ (reference sequence). Complete variable domain (other parts from reference TRBV7-9 and TRBJ2-5): DTGVSQNPRHKITKRGQNVTFRCDPISEHNRLYWYRQTLGQGPEFLTYFQNEAQLEKSRLLSDRFSAERPKGSFSTLEIQRTEQGDSAMYLCASSLASSVETQYFGPGTRLLVL.

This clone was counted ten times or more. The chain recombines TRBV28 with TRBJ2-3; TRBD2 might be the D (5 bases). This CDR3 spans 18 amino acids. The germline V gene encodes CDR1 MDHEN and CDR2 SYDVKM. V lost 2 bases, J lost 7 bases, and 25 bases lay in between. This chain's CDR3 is CASSLKLSVPGSRNTQYF. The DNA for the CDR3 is TGTGCCAGCAGTTTAAAATTGAGCGTCCCTGGGAGCCGCAATACGCAGTATTTT.

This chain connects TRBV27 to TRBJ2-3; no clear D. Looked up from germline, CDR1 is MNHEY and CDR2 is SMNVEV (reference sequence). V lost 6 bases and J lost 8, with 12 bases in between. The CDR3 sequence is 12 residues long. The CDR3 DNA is TGTGCCAGCAGACGGGCCGAAAGTACGCAGTATTTT. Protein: CASRRAESTQYF.

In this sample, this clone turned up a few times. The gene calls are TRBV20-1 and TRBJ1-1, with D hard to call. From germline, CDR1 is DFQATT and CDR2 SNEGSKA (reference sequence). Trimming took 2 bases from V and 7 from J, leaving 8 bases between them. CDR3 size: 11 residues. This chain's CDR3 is CSARREFEAFF. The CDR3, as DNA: TGCAGTGCTAGACGGGAGTTTGAAGCTTTCTTT.

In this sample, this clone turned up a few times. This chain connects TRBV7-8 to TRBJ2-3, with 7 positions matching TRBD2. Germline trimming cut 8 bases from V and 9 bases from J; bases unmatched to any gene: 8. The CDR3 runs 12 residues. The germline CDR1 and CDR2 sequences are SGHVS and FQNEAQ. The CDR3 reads CASSSTSRTQYF. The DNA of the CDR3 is TGTGCCAGCTCCTCGACTAGCAGGACGCAGTATTTT.

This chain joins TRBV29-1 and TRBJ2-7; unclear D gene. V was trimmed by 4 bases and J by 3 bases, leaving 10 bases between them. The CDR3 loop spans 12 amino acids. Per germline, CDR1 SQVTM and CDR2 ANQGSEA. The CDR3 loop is CSVGGQSYEQYF. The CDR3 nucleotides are TGCAGCGTTGGAGGTCAGAGCTACGAGCAGTACTTC.

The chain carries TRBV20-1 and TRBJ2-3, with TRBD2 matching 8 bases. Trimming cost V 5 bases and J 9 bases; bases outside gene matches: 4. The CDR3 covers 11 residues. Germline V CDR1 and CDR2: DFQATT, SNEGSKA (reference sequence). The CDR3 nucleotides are TGCAGTGCTGGGATAGCGGGGACGCAGTATTTT. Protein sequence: CSAGIAGTQYF.

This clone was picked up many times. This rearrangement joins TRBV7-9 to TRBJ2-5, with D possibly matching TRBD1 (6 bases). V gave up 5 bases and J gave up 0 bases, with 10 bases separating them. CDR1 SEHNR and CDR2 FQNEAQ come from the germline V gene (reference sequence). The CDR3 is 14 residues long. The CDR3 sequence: CASSNRDNQETQYF. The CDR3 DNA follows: TGTGCCAGCAGCAACCGGGACAACCAAGAGACCCAGTACTTC.

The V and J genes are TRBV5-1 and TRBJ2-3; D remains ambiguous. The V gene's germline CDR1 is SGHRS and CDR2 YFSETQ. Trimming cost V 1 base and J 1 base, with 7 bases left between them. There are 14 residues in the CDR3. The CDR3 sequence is CASSLRSGTDTQYF. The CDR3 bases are TGCGCCAGCAGCTTGAGGAGCGGCACAGATACGCAGTATTTT. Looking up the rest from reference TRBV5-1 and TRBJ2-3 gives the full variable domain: KAGVTQTPRYLIKTRGQQVTLSCSPISGHRSVSWYQQTPGQGLQFLFEYFSETQRNKGNFPGRFSGRQFSNSRSEMNVSTLELGDSALYLCASSLRSGTDTQYFGPGTRLTVL.

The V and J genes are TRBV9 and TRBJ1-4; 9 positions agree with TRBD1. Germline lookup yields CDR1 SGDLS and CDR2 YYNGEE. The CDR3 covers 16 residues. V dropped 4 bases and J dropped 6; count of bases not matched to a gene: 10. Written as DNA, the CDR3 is TGTGCCAGCAGCCCCCGGACAGGGGCTGGCGATGAAAAACTGTTTTTT. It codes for CASSPRTGAGDEKLFF.

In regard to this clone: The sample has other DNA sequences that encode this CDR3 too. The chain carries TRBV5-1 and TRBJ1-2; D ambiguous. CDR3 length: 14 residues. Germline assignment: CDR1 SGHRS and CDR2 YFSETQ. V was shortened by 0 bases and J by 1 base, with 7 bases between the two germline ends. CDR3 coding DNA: TGCGCCAGCAGCTTGGACAGAGATAACTATGGCTACACCTTC. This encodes CASSLDRDNYGYTF. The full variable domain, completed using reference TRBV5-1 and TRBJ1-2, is KAGVTQTPRYLIKTRGQQVTLSCSPISGHRSVSWYQQTPGQGLQFLFEYFSETQRNKGNFPGRFSGRQFSNSRSEMNVSTLELGDSALYLCASSLDRDNYGYTFGSGTRLTVV.

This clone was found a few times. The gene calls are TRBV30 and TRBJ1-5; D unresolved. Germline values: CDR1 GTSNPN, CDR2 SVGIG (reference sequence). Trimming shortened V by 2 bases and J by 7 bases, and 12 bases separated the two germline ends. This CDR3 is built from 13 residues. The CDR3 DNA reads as TGTGCCTGGAGTACCGAATCCGGACAGCCCCAGCATTTT. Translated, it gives CAWSTESGQPQHF.

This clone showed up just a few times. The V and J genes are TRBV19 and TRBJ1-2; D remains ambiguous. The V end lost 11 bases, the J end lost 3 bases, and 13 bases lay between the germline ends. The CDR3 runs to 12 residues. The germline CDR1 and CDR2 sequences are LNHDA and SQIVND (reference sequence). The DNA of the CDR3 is TGTGCCGCCCATGAGGAGCACTATGGCTACACCTTC. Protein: CAAHEEHYGYTF.

The CDR3 reads CASSWGQIQETQYF. CDR3 DNA sequence: TGTGCCAGCAGCTGGGGACAGATACAAGAGACCCAGTACTTC. V is TRBV7-9 and J is TRBJ2-5, with 7 bases fitting TRBD1. The J segment lost 2 bases and the V segment lost 4 bases, leaving 4 bases of the junction unmatched. Germline loops: CDR1 SEHNR, CDR2 FQNEAQ (reference sequence). The CDR3 loop spans 14 amino acids.

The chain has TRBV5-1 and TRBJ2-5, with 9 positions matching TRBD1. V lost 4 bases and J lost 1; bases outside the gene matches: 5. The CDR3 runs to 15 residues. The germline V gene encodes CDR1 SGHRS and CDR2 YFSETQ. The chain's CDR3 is CASSPGTGPQETQYF. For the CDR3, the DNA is TGCGCCAGCAGCCCGGGGACAGGGCCCCAAGAGACCCAGTACTTC.

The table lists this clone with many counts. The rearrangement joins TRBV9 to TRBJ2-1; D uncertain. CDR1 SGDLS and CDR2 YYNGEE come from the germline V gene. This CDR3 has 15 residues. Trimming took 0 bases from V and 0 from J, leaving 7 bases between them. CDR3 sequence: CASSVEPSSYNEQFF. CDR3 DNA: TGTGCCAGCAGCGTAGAACCCAGCTCCTACAATGAGCAGTTCTTC.

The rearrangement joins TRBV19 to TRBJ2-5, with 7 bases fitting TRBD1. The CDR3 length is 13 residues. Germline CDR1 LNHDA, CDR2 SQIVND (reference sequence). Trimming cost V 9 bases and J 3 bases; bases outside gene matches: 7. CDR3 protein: CASRETGKETQYF. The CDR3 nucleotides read TGTGCCAGCAGGGAGACAGGGAAAGAGACCCAGTACTTC.

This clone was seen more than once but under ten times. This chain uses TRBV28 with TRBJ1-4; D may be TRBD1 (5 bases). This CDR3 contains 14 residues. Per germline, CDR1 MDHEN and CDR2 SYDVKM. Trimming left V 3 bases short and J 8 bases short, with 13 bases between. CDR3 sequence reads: CASSFIQGGEKLFF. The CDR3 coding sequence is TGTGCCAGCAGTTTTATCCAGGGTGGAGAAAAACTGTTTTTT.

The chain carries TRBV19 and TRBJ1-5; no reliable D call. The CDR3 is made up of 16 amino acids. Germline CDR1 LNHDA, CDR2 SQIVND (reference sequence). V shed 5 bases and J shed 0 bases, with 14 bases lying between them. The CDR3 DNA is TGTGCCAGTAGTTCAGAAGGGCGAAATAGCAATCAGCCCCAGCATTTT. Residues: CASSSEGRNSNQPQHF. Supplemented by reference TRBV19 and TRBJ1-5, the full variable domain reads DGGITQSPKYLFRKEGQNVTLSCEQNLNHDAMYWYRQDPGQGLRLIYYSQIVNDFQKGDIAEGYSVSREKKESFPLTVTSAQKNPTAFYLCASSSEGRNSNQPQHFGDGTRLSIL.